The T cell receptor (beta chain) under discussion was sequenced for a study of vaccination and CD4 T cells after COVID-19. Overall study context: Convalescent individuals numbered four females and six males, two being Hispanic. The authors used overlapping spike peptides from SARS-CoV-2, HCoV-NL63, HCoV-OC43 and HCoV-229E to stimulate cells. The study's findings and limits: Convalescent patients gained a median approximately 90% of their reactive clones only post-vaccination.

Treatment of the sample: roughly 11-day PBMC culture with coronavirus spike peptide pools or control peptides (ViraFEST assay). Cultured CD4+ T-cell DNA underwent Oncomine TCR Beta short-read sequencing. A single record per CDR3 protein comes from TCRdb applying MiXCR to the PCR reads. The sample lists approximately 7,500 distinct CDR3 sequences; 50% to 70% were seen once. In germline, CDR1 is KGHDR, CDR2 SFDVKD. The CDR3 is 14 residues long. V lost 4 bases and J 9 bases, leaving 15 bases between the germline ends. A few counts support this clonotype. The antigen remains unidentified. Sequencing was performed on CD4+ T cells from blood, cultured in vitro. The TCR sequence derives from a human donor who had recovered from COVID-19. The gene calls are TRBV24-1 and TRBJ1-5, with D unclear. The CDR3 here is CATSDPLRDRPQHF. Written as DNA, the CDR3 is TGTGCCACCAGTGACCCTCTCAGAGACCGGCCCCAGCATTTT.